This T cell receptor (beta chain) is from a study of blood T cell repertoires in COVID-19. Study summary: There were acute and convalescent COVID-19 samples, and they came from the United States, Italy and Spain. The analysed material was cDNA or gDNA that came from T cells, B-cell-depleted T cells, or PBMCs.

Per the authors' pipeline: For nucleated cells, counts were estimated from reference gene primer amplification. TCRdb's copy holds only in-frame clones and misses some; the assay was immunoSEQ multiplex PCR. V and J calls and clone size come straight from that table; D and trimming were deduced from the DNA. The sample includes about 200,000 clones, about 83% of them seen just once. This CDR3 is 13 amino acids long. V gave up 0 bases and J gave up 5 bases, with 7 bases separating them. Germline V lookup: CDR1 GTSNPN, CDR2 SVGIG (reference sequence). The V call is TRBV30, the J call TRBJ2-2; D unresolved. This sequence was found in a man aged 60 to 69 who had recovered from COVID-19. Specimen: peripheral blood. This chain's CDR3 is CAWSVLNTGELFF. The CDR3 DNA reads as TGTGCCTGGAGTGTACTAAATACCGGGGAGCTGTTTTTT.